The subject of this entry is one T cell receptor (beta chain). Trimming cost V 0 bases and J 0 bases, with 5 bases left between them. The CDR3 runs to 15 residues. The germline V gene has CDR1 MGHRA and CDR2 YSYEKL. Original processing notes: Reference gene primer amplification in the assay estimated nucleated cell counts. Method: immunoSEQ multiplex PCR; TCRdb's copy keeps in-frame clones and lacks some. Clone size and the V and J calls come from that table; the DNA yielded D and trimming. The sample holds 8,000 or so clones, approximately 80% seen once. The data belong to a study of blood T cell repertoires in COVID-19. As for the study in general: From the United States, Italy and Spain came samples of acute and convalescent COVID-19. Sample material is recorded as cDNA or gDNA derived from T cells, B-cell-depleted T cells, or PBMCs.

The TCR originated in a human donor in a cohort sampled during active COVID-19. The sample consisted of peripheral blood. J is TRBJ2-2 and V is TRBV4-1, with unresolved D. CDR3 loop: CASSQDGSNTGELFF. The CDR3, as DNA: TGCGCCAGCAGCCAAGACGGGTCGAACACCGGGGAGCTGTTTTTT.